This T cell receptor beta chain was retrieved from a study of cytomegalovirus exposure and HLA in healthy donors. Use of 60 Vbeta and 13 Jbeta primers characterized the PCR. Clones were read by immunoSEQ multiplex PCR, and TCRdb kept only the in-frame ones, dropping some. Of approximately 180,000 clones detected, approximately 84% appear once; the ten largest clones hold 4.8%. The source of this sequence is a girl aged 5 to 17 in good health and CMV-seropositive. Sequencing was carried out using PBMCs.

CDR3 DNA: TGTGCCACCCAGCCAGTCGGACAGGGGTGGGGTGAAGCTTTCTTT. Protein product: CATQPVGQGWGEAFF. The chain recombines TRBV6-1 with TRBJ1-1; TRBD1 aligns across 9 bases. The CDR3 is 15 residues long. Germline-derived CDR1 and CDR2 are MNHNS and SASEGT. V was pared by 10 bases and J by 7 bases, with 16 bases of the junction left unmatched.